The rows below give T cell receptor beta chains drawn from one sample of a study of blood T cell repertoires in COVID-19. Profiled with immunoSEQ multiplex PCR; TCRdb holds only in-frame clones, not every one. The table lists roughly 240,000 clones, approximately 85% of them singletons, with around 9.8% in the top ten. Sequenced material: PBMCs or T cells enriched from blood (not recorded which). The receptors come from a woman aged 45 to 65 with acute COVID-19. The CDR3 runs from the conserved cysteine through the conserved F or W. The order of the fields is V gene, clone size, J gene, D gene, CDR3 protein, CDR3 DNA. A D gene is named only where the DNA matches it firmly. Clone size appears in some rows only: once, few, many, or a class for an expanded clone.

>TRBV10-2|-|TRBJ2-7|TRBD1
CASSDPPGQGDYEQYF
TGCGCCAGCAGTGATCCCCCGGGACAGGGAGACTACGAGCAGTACTTC
>TRBV7-9|many|TRBJ1-6|-
CASSLERPGSPLHF
TGTGCCAGCAGCTTAGAACGGCCAGGTTCACCCCTCCACTTT
>TRBV3-1/TRBV3-2|-|TRBJ1-6|TRBD1
CASSPGQGGNSPLHF
TGTGCCAGCAGCCCCGGACAGGGAGGTAATTCACCCCTCCACTTT
>TRBV3-1/TRBV3-2|once|TRBJ1-1|-
CASSQPGGGTEAFF
TGTGCCAGCAGCCAACCGGGTGGAGGCACTGAAGCTTTCTTT
>TRBV2|-|TRBJ1-2|-
CASSDSGYTF
TGTGCCAGCAGTGATAGTGGCTACACCTTC
>TRBV7-2|few|TRBJ1-5|TRBD1
CASSAYRGGNQPQHF
TGTGCCAGCAGCGCCTACAGGGGCGGCAATCAGCCCCAGCATTTT
>TRBV30|-|TRBJ2-2|-
CAWSVVGAQTGELFF
TGTGCCTGGAGTGTGGTGGGGGCGCAGACCGGGGAGCTGTTTTTT
>TRBV11-3|-|TRBJ1-6|-
CASIVQSSYNSPLHF
TGTGCCAGCATTGTACAGAGCTCCTATAATTCACCCCTCCACTTT
>TRBV19|-|TRBJ2-2|TRBD1
CASSGLTGGASKTGELFF
TGTGCCAGTAGTGGTTTGACAGGGGGCGCCTCTAAGACCGGGGAGCTGTTTTTT
>TRBV29-1|-|TRBJ1-2|-
CSVEGLGTKDYYGYTF
TGCAGCGTTGAAGGTCTCGGGACAAAGGATTACTATGGCTACACCTTC
>TRBV2|-|TRBJ1-5|TRBD1
CASRLQGGNRQPQHF
TGTGCCAGCAGGTTACAGGGGGGAAATCGTCAGCCCCAGCATTTT
>TRBV27|-|TRBJ2-7|TRBD1
CASRPGQTYEQYF
TGTGCCAGCAGGCCGGGACAGACTTACGAGCAGTACTTC
>TRBV7-2|-|TRBJ1-2|TRBD1
CASSPYRGAGGYTF
TGTGCCAGCAGCCCGTACAGGGGCGCGGGAGGCTACACCTTC
>TRBV3-1/TRBV3-2|once|TRBJ1-2|TRBD1
CASNTGENYGYTF
TGTGCCAGCAACACAGGGGAGAACTATGGCTACACCTTC
>TRBV7-2|-|TRBJ1-1|TRBD1
CASSLGQGTEAFF
TGTGCCAGCAGCCTCGGACAGGGCACTGAAGCTTTCTTT
>TRBV3-1/TRBV3-2|few|TRBJ2-7|-
CASSQVEGVSEQYF
TGTGCCAGCAGCCAAGTCGAGGGTGTCAGCGAGCAGTACTTC
>TRBV7-2|-|TRBJ2-5|-
CASSFSRGDQETQYF
TGTGCCAGCAGCTTCTCCCGCGGGGACCAAGAGACCCAGTACTTC
>TRBV3-1/TRBV3-2|-|TRBJ2-7|-
CASSQDARSSVWMYF
TGTGCCAGCAGCCAAGATGCCAGGAGTAGCGTTTGGATGTACTTC
>TRBV6-1|-|TRBJ2-7|TRBD2
CASSKGGTSGKYEQYF
TGTGCCAGCAGTAAAGGGGGGACTAGCGGGAAATACGAGCAGTACTTC
>TRBV4-2|-|TRBJ1-3|-
CASSQAGSSGNTIYF
TGTGCCAGCAGCCAAGCGGGGAGCTCTGGAAACACCATATATTTT
>TRBV12-5|once|TRBJ1-5|-
CASGRQPQHF
TGTGCTAGTGGCCGTCAGCCCCAGCATTTT
>TRBV19|-|TRBJ2-5|TRBD2
CASSTRDYLATQYF
TGTGCCAGTAGTACCAGGGACTACCTAGCGACCCAGTACTTC
>TRBV6-2/TRBV6-3|-|TRBJ1-4|-
CASSYSPGVDEKLFF
TGTGCCAGCAGTTACTCGCCAGGGGTGGATGAAAAACTGTTTTTT
>TRBV6-2/TRBV6-3|-|TRBJ1-2|-
CASSYLAGDGGYTF
TGTGCCAGCAGTTACTTGGCAGGGGATGGTGGCTACACCTTC
>TRBV18|-|TRBJ1-1|TRBD1
CASSPGTARNTEAFF
TGTGCCAGCTCACCAGGGACAGCCAGGAACACTGAAGCTTTCTTT
>TRBV7-2|-|TRBJ1-2|-
CASSLMVGTGYGYTF
TGTGCCAGCAGCTTAATGGTGGGCACCGGCTATGGCTACACCTTC
>TRBV7-8|-|TRBJ1-1|TRBD1
CASSYRGGTEAFF
TGTGCCAGCAGCTACAGGGGAGGCACTGAAGCTTTCTTT
>TRBV2|-|TRBJ1-2|-
CASRQAAGDNYGYTF
TGTGCCAGCAGACAAGCGGCGGGGGATAACTATGGCTACACCTTC
>TRBV18|-|TRBJ2-5|TRBD2
CASSPPSGGDSKETQYF
TGTGCCAGCTCACCACCAAGCGGGGGGGACTCTAAAGAGACCCAGTACTTC
>TRBV11-2|-|TRBJ1-5|-
CASSSGVNQPQHF
TGTGCCAGCAGCTCAGGGGTCAATCAGCCCCAGCATTTT
>TRBV30|-|TRBJ2-2|TRBD1
CAWRGQGIGELFF
TGTGCCTGGAGGGGACAGGGGATCGGGGAGCTGTTTTTT
>TRBV25-1|-|TRBJ1-2|-
CASTKTRDENYGYTF
TGTGCCAGCACCAAAACGCGGGACGAAAACTATGGCTACACCTTC
>TRBV6-5|-|TRBJ1-2|-
CASSYSTRDHGYTF
TGTGCCAGCAGTTATAGCACTCGGGATCATGGCTACACCTTC
>TRBV7-2|-|TRBJ2-1|TRBD1
CASSSTQGAVVGEQFF
TGTGCCAGCAGCTCGACCCAGGGGGCGGTCGTCGGTGAGCAGTTCTTC
>TRBV5-1|-|TRBJ2-6|-
CASSSFQGSGANVLTF
TGCGCCAGCAGCTCATTTCAGGGGTCCGGGGCCAACGTCCTGACTTTC
>TRBV5-8|-|TRBJ2-3|-
CASSLFGGGTDTQYF
TGTGCCAGCAGCTTGTTCGGGGGTGGCACAGATACGCAGTATTTT
>TRBV19|-|TRBJ2-7|-
CASSIYADSYYEQYF
TGTGCCAGTAGTATTTACGCGGACAGCTACTACGAGCAGTACTTC
>TRBV19|-|TRBJ2-6|TRBD1
CASSISPDRGFTGANVLTF
TGTGCCAGTAGTATAAGTCCGGACAGGGGTTTTACTGGGGCCAACGTCCTGACTTTC
>TRBV11-2|-|TRBJ2-7|TRBD1
CASSSTGGRYEQYF
TGTGCCAGCAGCTCGACAGGGGGGCGGTACGAGCAGTACTTC
>TRBV13|-|TRBJ1-6|-
CASTRNGGFESPLHF
TGTGCCAGCACTCGTAACGGGGGTTTTGAGTCACCCCTCCACTTT
>TRBV9|-|TRBJ1-1|TRBD1
CASSGQGFTEAFF
TGTGCCAGCAGCGGACAGGGGTTCACTGAAGCTTTCTTT
>TRBV2|-|TRBJ2-1|TRBD1
CAGRTGGSSYNEQFF
TGTGCCGGTCGGACAGGGGGCAGCTCCTACAATGAGCAGTTCTTC
>TRBV19|-|TRBJ1-3|-
CASSRGGSSGNTIYF
TGTGCCAGTAGTCGGGGAGGAAGCTCTGGAAACACCATATATTTT
>TRBV7-2|-|TRBJ1-1|-
CASSSTGFAEAFF
TGTGCCAGCAGCTCGACAGGTTTCGCTGAAGCTTTCTTT
>TRBV30|few|TRBJ1-3|-
CAWSDPMGGARDTIYF
TGTGCCTGGAGTGACCCCATGGGCGGCGCGAGGGACACCATATATTTT
>TRBV10-2|-|TRBJ1-4|-
CASSESRGEKLFF
TGCGCCAGCAGTGAGTCTAGGGGTGAAAAACTGTTTTTT
>TRBV2|-|TRBJ2-7|TRBD1
CASRIESGGTYEQYF
TGTGCCAGCAGAATCGAATCAGGGGGAACCTACGAGCAGTACTTC
>TRBV3-1/TRBV3-2|-|TRBJ2-2|TRBD1
CASSHQGTGARRTGELFF
TGTGCCAGCAGCCACCAAGGGACAGGGGCGAGGCGGACCGGGGAGCTGTTTTTT